The present entry profiles one TCR beta chain with its context. The CDR3 consists of 12 residues. Germline lookup yields CDR1 MNHEY and CDR2 SVGAGI. Trimming left V 7 bases short and J 8 bases short, with 12 bases between. The data originate from a study of T cell responses to AZD1222 COVID-19 vaccine. Recipients boosted at about 4 weeks or about 12 weeks are pooled. The table came from immunoSEQ multiplex PCR; TCRdb's copy has only in-frame clones and leaves some out. The sample records 55,000 to 65,000 clones, 75% to 90% being singletons. The receptor was isolated from an adult who received the AZD1222 COVID-19 vaccine. The chain recombines TRBV6-5 with TRBJ2-1; D unclear. This specimen was peripheral blood, taken 28 days after the second AZD1222 dose. The CDR3 DNA sequence: TGTGCCAGCACCTCCTCCACCTATGAGCAGTTCTTC. Its translation is CASTSSTYEQFF.